Below, one TCR beta chain is given with its context. TCRdb reprocessed the RT-PCR reads via MiXCR and lists one record per CDR3 protein. This sample has fewer than 800,000 distinct CDR3 sequences, with 15% to 17% found just once. Germline CDR1 reads SGHTA; CDR2 reads FQGTGA. The CDR3 is 14 amino acids. The V end was cut by 5 bases, the J end by 5 bases, with 13 bases between. These data are taken from a study of response to subunit inactivated influenza vaccine. This TCR was sampled from a man aged 50-60 years who received an inactivated influenza vaccine. This chain connects TRBV7-3 to TRBJ2-1; a weak D match, TRBD1 (6 bases). Material: PBMCs from blood, obtained 11 to 12 days after vaccination. The chain's CDR3 is CASSRGGADNEQFF. In DNA form, the CDR3 reads TGTGCCAGCAGCCGAGGGGGAGCTGACAATGAGCAGTTCTTC.